A single sample gave rise to the 17 T cell receptor beta chains below, sequenced in a study of shared clonotypes between healthy human individuals. The protocol was immunoSEQ multiplex PCR, while the TCRdb copy is restricted to in-frame clones and leaves out a portion. The table includes over a million clones, over 95% detected once. Sequenced material: naive CD4+ T cells sorted from blood. The subset here: CD45RA+ positively selected. These receptors were taken from a man aged 30 to 45 in good health.

V usage is TRBV9 and J usage is TRBJ1-1; 8 bases are a match to TRBD1. With 4 bases clipped from V and 3 bases from J, the junction kept 8 bases outside the gene matches. The germline V gene has CDR1 SGDLS and CDR2 YYNGEE. This CDR3 region has 15 residues. The CDR3 sequence is CASSPRGRTDTEAFF. The CDR3 DNA reads as TGTGCCAGCAGCCCCAGGGGGCGTACGGACACTGAAGCTTTCTTT.

Only a few counts were recorded for this clone. This chain uses TRBV9 with TRBJ2-3, with a tentative D call TRBD1 (5 bases). The CDR3 runs to 13 residues. The ends were cut back, 3 bases at V and 7 bases at J, with 12 bases in the middle. Germline V gives CDR1 SGDLS, CDR2 YYNGEE. The CDR3 is CASSAQPGNTQYF. As DNA, the CDR3 is TGTGCCAGCAGCGCCCAACCAGGGAATACGCAGTATTTT. Drawing the rest from reference TRBV9 and TRBJ2-3, the complete variable domain is DSGVTQTPKHLITATGQRVTLRCSPRSGDLSVYWYQQSLDQGLQFLIQYYNGEERAKGNILERFSAQQFPDLHSELNLSSLELGDSALYFCASSAQPGNTQYFGPGTRLTVL.

This clone was seen a handful of times. V gene TRBV4-1 combines with J gene TRBJ2-7; D gene uncertain. The CDR3 length is 15 residues. V lost 3 bases and J 0 bases, leaving 12 bases between the germline ends. CDR1 is MGHRA and CDR2 is YSYEKL in the germline V gene. The DNA of the CDR3 is TGCGCCAGCAGCCACGAACGTGGGGACTCCTACGAGCAGTACTTC. Its protein is CASSHERGDSYEQYF.

The rearrangement joins TRBV5-1 to TRBJ2-1, with 9 bases identical to TRBD2. V shed 5 bases, J shed 3 bases, and the junction held 9 bases outside the gene matches. Germline lookup yields CDR1 SGHRS and CDR2 YFSETQ. CDR3 length: 16 amino acids. In DNA form, the CDR3 reads TGCGCCAGCAGGCCCCTCGCTAGCGGGGTCTACAATGAGCAGTTCTTC. It translates to CASRPLASGVYNEQFF.

The chain carries TRBV9 and TRBJ1-1; tentatively, D is TRBD1 (6 bases). The V end lost 0 bases, the J end lost 1 base, and 13 bases lay between the germline ends. The CDR3 length is 16 residues. In germline, CDR1 is SGDLS, CDR2 YYNGEE. As DNA, the CDR3 is TGTGCCAGCAGCGTAGCTGGGATGGGACAGAACACTGAAGCTTTCTTT. Residues: CASSVAGMGQNTEAFF.

This chain connects TRBV7-9 to TRBJ2-1; 10 positions agree with TRBD2. Trimming at V came to 4 bases and at J to 7 bases, leaving 1 base not matched to a gene. This CDR3 spans 13 amino acids. The V gene's germline CDR1 is SEHNR and CDR2 FQNEAQ (reference sequence). The CDR3: CASSSTSGNEQFF. CDR3 coding DNA: TGTGCCAGCAGCTCGACTAGCGGGAATGAGCAGTTCTTC.

V and J are TRBV19 and TRBJ1-1, with D unclear. This CDR3 contains 12 residues. Germline V gene sequence: CDR1 LNHDA, CDR2 SQIVND (reference sequence). Trimming left V 3 bases short and J 6 bases short, with 8 bases between. In nucleotides, the CDR3 is TGTGCCAGTAGTATCTCCGGTCCTGAAGCTTTCTTT. Its protein product is CASSISGPEAFF.

The chain joins TRBV18 to TRBJ1-2; D gene unclear. V was trimmed by 3 bases and J by 4 bases, leaving 15 bases between them. Germline V gene lookup returns CDR1 KGHSH and CDR2 LQKENI. This CDR3 is 15 amino acids long. The CDR3 protein is CASSPNGPILYGYTF. Here the CDR3 DNA reads TGTGCCAGCTCACCTAATGGACCGATCCTCTATGGCTACACCTTC.

V is TRBV6-5 and J is TRBJ1-1; 11 nucleotides agree with TRBD1. There are 14 residues in the CDR3. The germline CDR1 and CDR2 sequences are MNHEY and SVGAGI. The ends lost 5 bases at V and 9 bases at J; junction bases unmatched: 8. This CDR3 reads CASSPPGQGVKAFF. The CDR3 nucleotides are TGTGCCAGCAGTCCTCCGGGACAGGGGGTTAAAGCTTTCTTT.

This rearrangement joins TRBV4-3 to TRBJ1-2; D might be TRBD1 (5 bases). Germline-derived CDR1 and CDR2 are LGHNA and YSLEER. The CDR3 is made up of 15 amino acids. Trimming shortened V by 0 bases and J by 8 bases, and 16 bases separated the two germline ends. The CDR3 DNA follows: TGCGCCAGCAGCCAAGAAGGATTAGGGGCTCAAGGCTACACCTTC. Translating gives CASSQEGLGAQGYTF.

The chain employs TRBV29-1 and TRBJ2-7; D unclear. This CDR3 has 12 residues. The germline gives CDR1 SQVTM, CDR2 ANQGSEA. The V gene lost 5 bases and the J gene lost 0 bases, with 8 bases spanning the gap. This chain's CDR3 is CSVKSSSYEQYF. CDR3 bases: TGCAGCGTTAAGTCAAGCTCCTACGAGCAGTACTTC.

This rearrangement joins TRBV10-3 to TRBJ1-4; D unresolved. The CDR3 loop spans 15 amino acids. The germline V gene has CDR1 ENHRY and CDR2 SYGVKD. Trimming removed 0 bases from V and 1 base from J, with 6 bases in between. The CDR3 bases are TGTGCCATCAGTGAGTCTCTTGGAACTAATGAAAAACTGTTTTTT. It yields the protein CAISESLGTNEKLFF.

This rearrangement joins TRBV18 to TRBJ2-2, with TRBD1 matching over 10 bases. Trimming at V came to 6 bases and at J to 4 bases, leaving 5 bases not matched to a gene. This CDR3 comprises 15 residues. Per the germline V gene, CDR1 is KGHSH and CDR2 is LQKENI. CDR3: CASSPTGGTTGELFF. DNA of the CDR3: TGTGCCAGCTCCCCGACAGGGGGCACCACCGGGGAGCTGTTTTTT.

V is TRBV19 and J is TRBJ1-4; D not resolved. V dropped 0 bases and J dropped 8 bases, with 10 bases sitting between them. CDR1 LNHDA and CDR2 SQIVND come from the germline V gene (reference sequence). This CDR3 is 14 amino acids long. The CDR3 nucleotides are TGTGCCAGTAGTATAGATAGGAGGAAGGAAAAACTGTTTTTT. Translated: CASSIDRRKEKLFF.

The J gene is TRBJ1-3, the V gene TRBV11-3, with D perhaps TRBD1 (6 bases). CDR3 size: 15 residues. Germline values: CDR1 SGHNT, CDR2 YENEEA. Trimming left V 5 bases short and J 2 bases short, with 13 bases between. The CDR3 spells CASSPRWGPGNTIYF. The CDR3, as DNA: TGTGCCAGCAGCCCCCGGTGGGGGCCTGGAAACACCATATATTTT.

As DNA, the CDR3 is TGTGCCAGTAGTATAATGGGAGGGGAAGAGACCCAGTACTTC. Amino acid sequence: CASSIMGGEETQYF. The rearrangement uses TRBV19 and TRBJ2-5; TRBD2 matches at 7 bases. Trimming cost V 2 bases and J 3 bases; bases outside gene matches: 3. The V gene's germline CDR1 is LNHDA and CDR2 SQIVND (reference sequence). The CDR3 loop spans 14 amino acids.

The CDR3 coding sequence is TGTGCCACCAGCAAGGCCGGACAGGGGTTTACCGTTGAGCAGTTCTTC. As protein: CATSKAGQGFTVEQFF. The V gene is TRBV15, the J gene TRBJ2-1; TRBD1 aligns across 9 bases. V was pared by 4 bases and J by 9 bases, with 13 bases of the junction left unmatched. The CDR3 spans 16 residues. Germline CDR1 reads LNHNV; CDR2 reads YYDKDF (reference sequence).